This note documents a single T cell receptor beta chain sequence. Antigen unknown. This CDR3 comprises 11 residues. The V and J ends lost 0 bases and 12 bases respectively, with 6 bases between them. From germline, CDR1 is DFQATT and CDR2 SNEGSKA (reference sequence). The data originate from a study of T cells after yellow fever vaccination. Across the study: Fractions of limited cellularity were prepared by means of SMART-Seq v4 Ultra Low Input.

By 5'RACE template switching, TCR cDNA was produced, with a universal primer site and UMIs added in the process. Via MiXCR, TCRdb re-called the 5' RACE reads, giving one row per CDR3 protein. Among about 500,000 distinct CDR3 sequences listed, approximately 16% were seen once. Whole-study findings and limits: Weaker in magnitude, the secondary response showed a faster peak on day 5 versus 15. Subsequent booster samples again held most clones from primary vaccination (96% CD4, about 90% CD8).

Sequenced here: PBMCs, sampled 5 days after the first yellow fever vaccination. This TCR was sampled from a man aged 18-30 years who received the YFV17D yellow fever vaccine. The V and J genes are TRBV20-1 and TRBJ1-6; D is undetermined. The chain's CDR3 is CSARDPGPLHF. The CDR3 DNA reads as TGCAGTGCTAGAGATCCGGGACCCCTCCACTTT.